This T cell receptor beta chain was obtained from a study of metastatic and nonmetastatic thyroid tumors (dated by TCRdb to the early 2020s). For the wider study: The researchers compared repertoires between peripheral blood samples and tumor or nodule tissue samples from patients with malignant or benign thyroid disease. Results the study describes overall, beyond this receptor: TCR beta diversity was reported as significantly higher in malignant tumors than in benign nodules, in both blood and tumor samples.

The method behind the library was PCR. Sequenced using an Illumina HiSeq 4000. High-throughput sequencing was used to profile the TCR beta-chain CDR3 region of each patient. The published analysis was carried out like this. CDR3 differences across clinicopathological groups were used to build a classifier for discriminating distant-metastatic papillary thyroid cancer patients. Repertoire diversity was assessed with the Shannon index, and tumor-blood repertoire similarity with the Morisita-Horn index. In-frame beta chains were kept once TCRdb had trimmed the public reads at Q25 with fastp and called clones with MiXCR. TCRdb's processing, not the study's, gives the V and J calls here. Across this sample there are approximately 37,000 clones, with over 12% seen only once. 15% to 20% of the sample belongs to the ten largest clones. This clone showed up many times. The specificity of this receptor is unknown. No base-level quality is on record; no much larger clone is a single base apart.

None of the patients had been given any treatment before thyroid surgery. Using T-cell receptor beta sequencing, the researchers looked back retrospectively at clinical samples from patients, gathered between about 2012 and 2018. V loses 2 bases of germline sequence and J loses 4 bases, and the interval between the two ends is 9 bases. In the germline V gene, CDR1 corresponds to KGHSH and CDR2 to LQKENI. The cysteine opens and the phenylalanine closes a CDR3 of 14 amino acids. The only DNA kept is the CDR3, 42 bases in frame from the first base. The chain is made from TRBV18 and TRBJ1-5; a tentative D match to TRBD1 spans 5 bases. This TCR came from a male donor with papillary thyroid cancer or a benign thyroid nodule (not recorded which). Some clones in this sample may be carry-over from other donors' samples. The material sequenced was blood. CDR3 protein: CASSPGRVNQPQHF. The DNA reads TGTGCCAGCTCACCAGGCAGGGTGAATCAGCCCCAGCATTTT.